The entry below gives a single TCR beta chain sequence along with its context. Its target is not known. Stated time point: sample taken at primary tumor resection. Patients with untreated early-stage non-small cell lung cancer, numbering around 71, were the donors. Frozen PBMC, nontumor lung or tumor provided whole RNA, which was sequenced unsorted. This sample is drawn from a study of spatial heterogeneity in lung cancer. The study's findings and limits: Blood carried ubiquitous expanded tumor TCRs more at resection than follow-up.

Individually, TCR cDNA molecules were each labelled with a unique molecular identifier. One entry per CDR3 protein results from TCRdb running MiXCR on the 5' RACE reads. The table includes 55,000 to 70,000 distinct CDR3 sequences, under 7.5% detected once. CDR3 size: 15 residues. Per the germline V gene, CDR1 is KGHSH and CDR2 is LQKENI. Losses at the gene ends were 1 base for V and 4 bases for J; bases not matched to a gene: 5. The chain uses TRBV18 and TRBJ2-7; 9 bases are shared with TRBD1. The source was PBMCs, collected at surgery. The source of this sequence is a female donor with early-stage non-small cell lung cancer. The DNA for the CDR3 is TGTGCCAGCTCACCACGAGGGACAGGGACGTACGAGCAGTACTTC. As protein: CASSPRGTGTYEQYF.